This TCR beta chain emerged from a study of STAT5B mutations in CD4+ large granular lymphocyte leukemia. The overall study: Among healthy donors, a particular HLA allele went with more CDR3 'QG' motifs. General study points: Roughly a quarter of private leukemic clonotypes occurred rarely in other patients' non-leukemic repertoires.

Trimming cost V 6 bases and J 2 bases, with 4 bases left between them. The CDR3 covers 10 residues. From germline, CDR1 is SQVTM and CDR2 ANQGSEA. Turning to this clone: Its specificity is unknown. The same CDR3 is also encoded by other DNA sequences in this sample.

The assay was immunoSEQ multiplex PCR, and TCRdb's table has in-frame clones only and misses some. The table includes about 28,000 clones, 70% to 85% detected once. The chain uses TRBV29-1 and TRBJ2-5; D gene uncertain. This clonotype originated in a human donor in good health. The sequencing input was CD4+ T cells from blood buffy coats. CDR3: CSVAQETQYF. In nucleotides, the CDR3 is TGCAGCGTAGCACAAGAGACCCAGTACTTC.